The 14 T cell receptor beta chains given below trace back to one sample, sequenced in a study of blood T cells in healthy people across ages. Alongside a J-beta primer mix, a sample-barcoded 5' primer served in a second PCR lasting roughly 6 to 12 cycles. TCRdb reanalysed the 5' RACE reads using MiXCR and keeps one entry per CDR3 protein. The table shows 1.5 million to 2 million distinct CDR3 sequences, with 25% to 30% occurring only once. The specimen sequenced was blood. The receptors originated from a woman between 25 and 40 years old in good health.

The gene calls are TRBV9 and TRBJ2-1, with 11 bases matching TRBD1. V lost 4 bases, J lost 12 bases, and 12 bases stayed unmatched. The CDR3 covers 15 residues. The germline gives CDR1 SGDLS, CDR2 YYNGEE. CDR3 sequence: CASSPQGTGGLGQFF. In nucleotides, the CDR3 is TGTGCCAGCAGCCCCCAGGGGACAGGGGGTCTAGGGCAGTTCTTC.

In this sample, this clonotype turned up many times. V gene TRBV6-6 combines with J gene TRBJ1-1, with TRBD1 matching over 10 bases. Germline lookup yields CDR1 MNHNY and CDR2 SVGAGI (reference sequence). J lost 4 bases, V lost 5 bases, and 4 bases had no gene match. This CDR3 has 14 amino acids. The CDR3 nucleotides are TGTGCCAGCAGTCGCCGGACAGGGGGCACTGAAGCTTTCTTT. It encodes CASSRRTGGTEAFF.

Regarding this clonotype: Being one base from a much bigger clone, this may be a read error. V is TRBV12-3 or TRBV12-4 and J is TRBJ1-2, with a possible D match to TRBD1 (6 bases). There are 15 residues in the CDR3. The CDR3 nucleotides read TGTGCCAGCAGTTTAGCGCTGGACAGAGTCTATGACTACACCTTC. As protein: CASSLALDRVYDYTF.

This clonotype was seen at least ten times. This chain joins TRBV7-2 and TRBJ2-5; D is possibly TRBD2 (6 bases). CDR3 length: 15 residues. CDR1 is SGHTA, CDR2 FQGNSA, per germline. V lost 5 bases and J 5 bases, leaving 18 bases between the germline ends. CDR3 sequence: CASSLRLTGGETQYF. The CDR3 coding sequence is TGTGCCAGCAGCCTAAGGCTCACAGGAGGGGAGACCCAGTACTTC.

Points on this clonotype: At one end the junction does not follow the germline gene, possibly because of a read error. CDR3 nucleotides: TGTGCCAGCAGGGAAGCGACCGCCGGGGAGCAGTTCTTC. It specifies CASREATAGEQFF. V and J are TRBV2 and TRBJ2-1; D not certain. The CDR3 extends over 13 amino acids. Germline V lookup: CDR1 SNHLY, CDR2 FYNNEI.

In this sample, this clonotype turned up a few times. The chain joins TRBV20-1 to TRBJ1-2; TRBD1 is a possible D gene (5 bases). The CDR3 contains 13 residues. Per germline, CDR1 DFQATT and CDR2 SNEGSKA (reference sequence). V lost 5 bases and J 4 bases, leaving 14 bases between the germline ends. CDR3 nucleotide sequence: TGCAGTGCTGGGCAACAGGTTTCCTATGGCTACACCTTC. This sequence encodes CSAGQQVSYGYTF.

Note on this clonotype: The junction differs from germline at one of its ends, possibly a read error. V and J are TRBV5-1 and TRBJ2-3, with no clear D. Germline CDR1 and CDR2: SGHRS and YFSETQ. This CDR3 is 15 amino acids long. CDR3 in amino acids: CASSLGALNTDTPYF. The CDR3, as DNA: TGCGCCAGCAGCTTGGGGGCCCTAAATACAGATACGCCGTATTTT.

This clonotype has a handful of counts. This sequence joins TRBV12-3 or TRBV12-4 and TRBJ2-5; no clear D gene. CDR3 length equals 15 residues. V dropped 2 bases and J dropped 6 bases, with 16 bases sitting between them. The chain's CDR3 is CASSLLSTAHKTQYF. The DNA of the CDR3 is TGTGCCAGCAGTTTACTCTCGACCGCGCACAAGACCCAGTACTTC.

V and J are TRBV3-1 and TRBJ2-7; D may be TRBD2 (5 bases). Trimming stripped 0 bases from V and 4 bases from J, with 10 bases between. The CDR3 runs to 14 residues. CDR1 LGHDT and CDR2 YNNKEL come from the germline V gene (reference sequence). In nucleotides, the CDR3 is TGTGCCAGCAGCCAAGATTGTGACTATTACGAGCAGTACTTC. Its translation is CASSQDCDYYEQYF.

CDR3 sequence: CASSFSIKQGEQFF. Here the CDR3 DNA reads TGTGCCAGCAGCTTCTCAATAAAGCAGGGGGAGCAGTTCTTC. The gene calls are TRBV7-9 and TRBJ2-1; the D gene is possibly TRBD1 (6 bases). The CDR3 is 14 amino acids. With 3 bases removed from V and 10 bases from J, the gap between germline ends came to 16 bases. Germline V lookup: CDR1 SEHNR, CDR2 FQNEAQ (reference sequence). The full variable domain, its missing parts supplied by reference TRBV7-9 and TRBJ2-1, is DTGVSQNPRHKITKRGQNVTFRCDPISEHNRLYWYRQTLGQGPEFLTYFQNEAQLEKSRLLSDRFSAERPKGSFSTLEIQRTEQGDSAMYLCASSFSIKQGEQFFGPGTRLTVL.

The chain joins TRBV7-6 to TRBJ2-4, with 15 bases aligning to TRBD2. This CDR3 comprises 15 residues. Per germline, CDR1 SGHVS and CDR2 FNYEAQ. V lost 5 bases and J lost 13; bases outside the gene matches: 9. Here the CDR3 DNA reads TGTGCCAGCAGCATGGGACTAGCGGGGGGAAATGAGCAGTACTTC. Residues: CASSMGLAGGNEQYF.

This clonotype appeared a few times. V gene TRBV7-2 combines with J gene TRBJ2-5; D not certain. Trimming took 5 bases from V and 5 from J, leaving 12 bases between them. The CDR3 extends over 13 amino acids. The V gene's germline CDR1 is SGHTA and CDR2 FQGNSA. DNA of the CDR3: TGTGCCAGCAGCCGACACCTCCTGGAGACCCAGTACTTC. Amino acids: CASSRHLLETQYF.

This clonotype has a handful of counts. The chain joins TRBV6-1 to TRBJ1-6, with 9 bases fitting TRBD1. Germline loops: CDR1 MNHNS, CDR2 SASEGT. This CDR3 is built from 18 residues. Losses at the gene ends were 5 bases for V and 4 bases for J; bases not matched to a gene: 12. CDR3 protein: CASSPRTGEGRYNSPLHF. The CDR3 coding sequence is TGTGCCAGCAGTCCCCGGACAGGGGAAGGGAGGTATAATTCACCCCTCCACTTT.

V usage is TRBV10-3 and J usage is TRBJ2-4; 7 bases match TRBD2. The last part of the DNA fits TRBJ2-7 better; the J call may be wrong. The CDR3 has 14 amino acids. Germline lookup yields CDR1 ENHRY and CDR2 SYGVKD. This chain's CDR3 is CAIGGVDWGYEQYF. CDR3 in DNA: TGTGCCATCGGGGGGGTGGATTGGGGTTACGAGCAGTACTTC.